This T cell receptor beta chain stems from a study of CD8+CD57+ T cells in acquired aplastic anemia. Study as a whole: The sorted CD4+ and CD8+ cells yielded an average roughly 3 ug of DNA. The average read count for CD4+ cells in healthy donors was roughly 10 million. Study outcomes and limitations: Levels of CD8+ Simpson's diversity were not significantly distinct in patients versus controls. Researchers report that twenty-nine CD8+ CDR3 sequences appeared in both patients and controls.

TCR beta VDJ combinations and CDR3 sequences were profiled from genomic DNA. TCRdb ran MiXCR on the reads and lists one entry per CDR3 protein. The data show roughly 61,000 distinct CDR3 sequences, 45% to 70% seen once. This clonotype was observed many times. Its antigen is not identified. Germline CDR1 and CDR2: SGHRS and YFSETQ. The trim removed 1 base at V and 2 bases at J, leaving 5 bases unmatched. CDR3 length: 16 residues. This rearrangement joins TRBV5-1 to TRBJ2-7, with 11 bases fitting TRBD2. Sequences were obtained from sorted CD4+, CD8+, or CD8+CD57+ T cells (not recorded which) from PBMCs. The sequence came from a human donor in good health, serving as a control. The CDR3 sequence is CASSLFVAGGAYEQYF. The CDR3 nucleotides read TGCGCCAGCAGCTTGTTTGTAGCGGGAGGGGCCTACGAGCAGTACTTC.